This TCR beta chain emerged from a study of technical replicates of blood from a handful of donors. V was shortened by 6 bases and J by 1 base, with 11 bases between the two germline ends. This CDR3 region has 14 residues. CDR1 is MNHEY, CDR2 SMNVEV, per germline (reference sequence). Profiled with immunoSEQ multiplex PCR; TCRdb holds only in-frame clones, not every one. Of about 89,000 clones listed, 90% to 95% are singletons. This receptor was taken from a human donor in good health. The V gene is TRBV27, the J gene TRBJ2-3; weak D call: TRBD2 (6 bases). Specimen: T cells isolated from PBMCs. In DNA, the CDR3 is TGTGCCAGCAGCGGTGCTAGCGGCACAGATACGCAGTATTTT. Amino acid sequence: CASSGASGTDTQYF.